The present T cell receptor beta chain was sequenced within a study of shared clonotypes between healthy human individuals. Repertoires were generated with immunoSEQ multiplex PCR, while TCRdb's copy carries only in-frame clones and drops some. The sample records 640,000 or so clones, 72% being singletons. V dropped 0 bases and J dropped 8; count of bases not matched to a gene: 12. The CDR3 totals 17 residues. Germline loops: CDR1 LGHNA, CDR2 YNFKEQ. Free of recent acute infections or vaccinations, the donors were healthy HIV-negative adults. Study-wide results and limits: In four donors, around 5% of naive CD4 clonotypes appeared in common.

A remark on this clone: Its target is unknown.

What was sequenced was memory CD4+ T cells sorted from blood. Noted subset: CD45RA-negative fraction. The TCR originated in a woman aged 30 to 39 in good health. The chain recombines TRBV4-2 with TRBJ2-2; 7 nucleotides line up with TRBD2. DNA of the CDR3: TGTGCCAGCAGCCAAGATTTCGGCGGGAGTTTTACGGGGGAGCTGTTTTTT. Translating it yields CASSQDFGGSFTGELFF.